The 19 T cell receptor beta chains below all came from one sample that was sequenced in a study of spatial heterogeneity in lung cancer. MiXCR was run by TCRdb on the 5' RACE reads, yielding one entry per CDR3 protein. The sample contains roughly 1,700 distinct CDR3 sequences, 23% of which appear only once. Time point denoted: sample taken at primary tumor resection. The input for sequencing was normal lung tissue next to the tumor, taken at surgery. Every receptor here comes from a male donor with early-stage non-small cell lung cancer.

V and J are TRBV7-3 and TRBJ2-6, with 9 bases lining up with TRBD1. This CDR3 comprises 18 residues. V dropped 5 bases and J dropped 0; count of bases not matched to a gene: 8. CDR1 is SGHTA and CDR2 is FQGTGA in the germline V gene. CDR3 DNA sequence: TGTGCCAGCAGCCCTCGACAGGGGGAGGGCTCTGGGGCCAACGTCCTGACTTTC. This sequence encodes CASSPRQGEGSGANVLTF.

By its share, this clonotype is medium-sized (0.01 to 0.1%). The rearrangement joins TRBV29-1 to TRBJ2-7; TRBD1 aligns across 7 bases. Per germline, CDR1 SQVTM and CDR2 ANQGSEA. The CDR3 loop spans 13 amino acids. Germline trimming cut 6 bases from V and 4 bases from J; bases unmatched to any gene: 9. This CDR3 reads CSVKTGQSYEQYF. CDR3 nucleotides: TGCAGCGTGAAGACAGGGCAATCTTACGAGCAGTACTTC.

This clonotype has a handful of counts. The rearrangement joins TRBV10-2 to TRBJ2-7; D possibly corresponds to TRBD1 (6 bases). CDR3 length equals 14 residues. CDR1 and CDR2 (germline): WSHSY, SAAADI. V lost 6 bases and J 3 bases, leaving 15 bases between the germline ends. CDR3 nucleotide sequence: TGCGCCAGCAGGGATCCAGGGGCCCACTACGAGCAGTACTTC. Translated: CASRDPGAHYEQYF.

The rearrangement links TRBV28 to TRBJ2-3, with TRBD2 matching over 15 bases. The junction had 5 bases not matched to a gene; V was cut back by 3 bases and J by 4 bases. The length of the CDR3 is 17 residues. Germline V gene data show CDR1 as MDHEN and CDR2 as SYDVKM. CDR3 protein: CASSFLRTSGGADTQYF. The DNA for the CDR3 is TGTGCCAGCAGTTTCCTGCGGACTAGCGGGGGGGCAGATACGCAGTATTTT. Using reference TRBV28 and TRBJ2-3 for the parts outside the CDR3, the full variable domain is DVKVTQSSRYLVKRTGEKVFLECVQDMDHENMFWYRQDPGLGLRLIYFSYDVKMKEKGDIPEGYSVSREKKERFSLILESASTNQTSMYLCASSFLRTSGGADTQYFGPGTRLTVL.

The gene calls are TRBV5-1 and TRBJ2-3, with TRBD1 as a possible D gene (6 bases). Trimming took 4 bases from V and 1 from J, leaving 13 bases between them. The CDR3 sequence is 15 residues long. In germline, CDR1 is SGHRS, CDR2 YFSETQ. The CDR3 here is CASSIVGGGTDTQYF. As DNA, the CDR3 is TGCGCCAGCAGCATAGTAGGGGGAGGCACAGATACGCAGTATTTT.

In its sample, this clonotype is large. The genes are TRBV6-1 and TRBJ1-5, with a possible D match to TRBD1 (6 bases). This CDR3 comprises 15 residues. V was clipped by 7 bases and J by 1 base, with 14 bases between them. CDR1 and CDR2 from the germline V gene are MNHNS and SASEGT. This CDR3 is CASKEWTASNQPQHF. CDR3 nucleotides: TGTGCCAGCAAAGAATGGACAGCAAGCAATCAGCCCCAGCATTTT.

This clonotype occurred many times. This chain connects TRBV15 to TRBJ2-1; 11 bases fit TRBD1. Germline CDR1 LNHNV, CDR2 YYDKDF (reference sequence). There are 16 residues in the CDR3. V lost 2 bases to trimming and J lost 9 bases; unmatched junction nucleotides: 9. CDR3 sequence reads: CATSRPGQGVFSEQFF. The CDR3 DNA reads as TGTGCCACCAGCAGACCGGGACAGGGGGTTTTCAGTGAGCAGTTCTTC. The whole variable domain, filled in from reference TRBV15 and TRBJ2-1, reads DAMVIQNPRYQVTQFGKPVTLSCSQTLNHNVMYWYQQKSSQAPKLLFHYYDKDFNNEADTPDNFQSRRPNTSFCFLDIRSPGLGDTAMYLCATSRPGQGVFSEQFFGPGTRLTVL.

Sample share makes this clonotype medium-sized. The chain links TRBV4-1 to TRBJ2-7; 7 bases match TRBD1. The CDR3 spans 13 residues. The trim removed 4 bases at V and 2 bases at J, leaving 2 bases unmatched. Germline values: CDR1 MGHRA, CDR2 YSYEKL. The DNA of the CDR3 is TGCGCCAGCAGCCGGGACAGAGCCTACGAGCAGTACTTC. Its translation: CASSRDRAYEQYF.

The gene calls are TRBV5-1 and TRBJ2-3; TRBD2 agrees at 9 bases. Losses at the gene ends were 8 bases for V and 9 bases for J; bases not matched to a gene: 16. Germline V gene sequence: CDR1 SGHRS, CDR2 YFSETQ. CDR3 length: 15 residues. The CDR3 region is CASSQGLAGSSTQYF. CDR3 nucleotide sequence: TGCGCCAGTTCGCAAGGGCTAGCGGGGTCCTCGACGCAGTATTTT.

This clonotype is termed medium-sized. The gene calls are TRBV5-4 and TRBJ2-1; unclear D gene. The V end was cut by 0 bases, the J end by 10 bases, with 14 bases between. The CDR3 covers 14 residues. Germline CDR1 SGHNT, CDR2 YYREEE (reference sequence). The CDR3 is CASSLALTAEEQFF. CDR3 DNA: TGTGCCAGCAGCTTGGCCTTAACAGCTGAGGAGCAGTTCTTC.

This clonotype is labeled medium-sized. The V and J genes are TRBV7-9 and TRBJ2-2; D ambiguous. From germline, CDR1 is SEHNR and CDR2 FQNEAQ (reference sequence). With 11 bases removed from V and 6 bases from J, the gap between germline ends came to 10 bases. This CDR3 has 11 amino acids. The CDR3, as DNA: TGTGCCTTCCGTACCTCCGGGGAGCTGTTTTTT. Its translation is CAFRTSGELFF.

This clonotype rates as large. The chain combines TRBV20-1 with TRBJ1-1; weak D call: TRBD1 (5 bases). V lost 2 bases to trimming and J lost 0 bases, with 7 bases between them. The germline V gene has CDR1 DFQATT and CDR2 SNEGSKA (reference sequence). This CDR3 spans 13 amino acids. Here the CDR3 reads CSARRGMNTEAFF. CDR3 sequence (DNA): TGCAGTGCTAGAAGGGGAATGAACACTGAAGCTTTCTTT.

There are many counts of this clonotype. The rearrangement links TRBV5-6 to TRBJ2-7; D perhaps matches TRBD2 (5 bases). CDR3 size: 16 residues. CDR1 SGHDT and CDR2 YYEEEE come from the germline V gene. V was trimmed by 3 bases and J by 1 base, leaving 17 bases between them. DNA for the CDR3: TGTGCCAGCAGCTCGCTAGAAGACGGGAAGTCCTACGAGCAGTACTTC. Amino acids: CASSSLEDGKSYEQYF.

This clonotype is judged medium-sized. The J gene is TRBJ2-7, the V gene TRBV7-9; no firm D call. Between the trimmed V and J ends, which lost 5 bases and 4 bases, there was a span of 9 bases. The CDR3 extends over 12 amino acids. Germline V gene lookup returns CDR1 SEHNR and CDR2 FQNEAQ (reference sequence). For the CDR3, the DNA is TGTGCCAGCAGCCCGGACGATTACGAGCAGTACTTC. Its translation: CASSPDDYEQYF.

In this sample, this clonotype is medium-sized (0.01 to 0.1%). The chain links TRBV6-6 to TRBJ2-2; D unresolved. This CDR3 contains 11 residues. The germline V gene encodes CDR1 MNHNY and CDR2 SVGAGI (reference sequence). V lost 8 bases, J lost 7 bases, and 8 bases lay in between. The CDR3 DNA reads TGTGCCAGCCGCTATGTCGGGGAGCTGTTTTTT. It encodes CASRYVGELFF.

By sample fraction, this clonotype is medium-sized (0.01 to 0.1%). The chain recombines TRBV5-1 with TRBJ2-5; 9 bases are a match to TRBD2. The V and J ends lost 4 bases and 4 bases, in that order; junction bases with no gene match: 5. CDR1 is SGHRS, CDR2 YFSETQ, per germline. The CDR3 contains 14 residues. CDR3 DNA: TGCGCCAGCAGCATCGGCGGGGGGGGAGAGACCCAGTACTTC. This codes for CASSIGGGGETQYF.

This clonotype is medium-sized (0.01 to 0.1%) by share. This chain uses TRBV9 with TRBJ2-5, with 7 bases identical to TRBD1. The CDR3 loop spans 15 amino acids. V shed 0 bases, J shed 4 bases, and the junction held 6 bases outside the gene matches. Germline assignment: CDR1 SGDLS and CDR2 YYNGEE. This chain's CDR3 is CASSVGDPGGETQYF. DNA for the CDR3: TGTGCCAGCAGCGTAGGCGATCCAGGGGGAGAGACCCAGTACTTC.

This clonotype was detected only once. The V and J genes are TRBV5-1 and TRBJ2-2, with D unclear. Germline CDR1 and CDR2: SGHRS and YFSETQ. The V and J ends lost 0 bases and 4 bases respectively, with 4 bases between them. There are 13 residues in the CDR3. The CDR3 region has the DNA TGCGCCAGCAGCTTGGGAACCACCGGGGAGCTGTTTTTT. Protein product: CASSLGTTGELFF.

This clonotype is deemed medium-sized. The genes are TRBV20-1 and TRBJ2-5; tentatively, D is TRBD2 (6 bases). The CDR3 extends over 17 amino acids. Germline CDR1 and CDR2: DFQATT and SNEGSKA (reference sequence). V lost 2 bases and J 3 bases, leaving 22 bases between the germline ends. The CDR3 reads CSARPLLKNSGEETQYF. CDR3 DNA sequence: TGCAGTGCTAGACCCCTCCTAAAAAATAGCGGAGAAGAGACCCAGTACTTC.